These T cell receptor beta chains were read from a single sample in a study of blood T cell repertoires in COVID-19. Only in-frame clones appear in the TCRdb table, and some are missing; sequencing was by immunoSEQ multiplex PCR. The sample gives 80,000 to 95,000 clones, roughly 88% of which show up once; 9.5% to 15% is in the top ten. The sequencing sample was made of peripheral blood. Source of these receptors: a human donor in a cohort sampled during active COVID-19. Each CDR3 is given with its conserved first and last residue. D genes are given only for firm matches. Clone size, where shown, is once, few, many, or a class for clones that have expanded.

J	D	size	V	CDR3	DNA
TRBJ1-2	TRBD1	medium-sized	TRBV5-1	CASSQKIQGVYGYTF	TGCGCCAGCAGCCAGAAAATACAGGGGGTATATGGCTACACCTTC
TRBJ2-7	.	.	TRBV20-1	CSASDPGGFPYEQYF	TGCAGTGCTAGTGACCCAGGGGGGTTCCCCTACGAGCAGTACTTC
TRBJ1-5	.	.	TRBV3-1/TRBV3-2	CASSHWEGKRNKMSNQPQHF	TGTGCCAGCAGCCACTGGGAGGGTAAGCGGAATAAGATGAGCAATCAGCCCCAGCATTTT
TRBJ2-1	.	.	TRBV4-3	CASSQYRASSYNEQFF	TGCGCCAGCAGCCAGTACAGGGCAAGCTCCTACAATGAGCAGTTCTTC
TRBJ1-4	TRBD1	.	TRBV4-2	CASSQDTGGLNEKLFF	TGTGCCAGCAGCCAAGATACAGGGGGACTCAATGAAAAACTGTTTTTT
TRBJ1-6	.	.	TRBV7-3	CASSSQAGLSPLHF	TGTGCCAGCAGTTCGCAGGCGGGCCTTTCCCCCCTCCACTTT
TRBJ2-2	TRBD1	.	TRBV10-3	CAINPGQGYTGELFF	TGTGCCATCAATCCGGGACAGGGGTACACCGGGGAGCTGTTTTTT
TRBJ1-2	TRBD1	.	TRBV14	CASSQALGTGNYTF	TGTGCCAGCAGCCAAGCCCTGGGGACAGGGAACTACACCTTC
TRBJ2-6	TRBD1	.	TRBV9	CASSVGPGTGGSGANVLTF	TGTGCCAGCAGCGTAGGCCCCGGGACAGGGGGCTCTGGGGCCAACGTCCTGACTTTC
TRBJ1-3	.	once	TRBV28	CASWDTLGGAIYF	TGTGCCAGCTGGGACACCCTGGGTGGGGCCATATATTTT
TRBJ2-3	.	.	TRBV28	CASSRNYRGTDTQYF	TGTGCCAGCAGTCGAAATTATCGCGGCACAGATACGCAGTATTTT
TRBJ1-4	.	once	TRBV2	CASSPNRENEKLFF	TGTGCCAGCAGTCCAAACAGGGAGAATGAAAAACTGTTTTTT
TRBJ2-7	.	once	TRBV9	CASSPRGGGWDEQYF	TGTGCCAGCAGCCCCCGCGGAGGTGGCTGGGACGAGCAGTACTTC
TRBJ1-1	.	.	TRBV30	CAWSVRGTGSNTEAFF	TGTGCCTGGAGTGTTAGGGGAACAGGGTCGAACACTGAAGCTTTCTTT
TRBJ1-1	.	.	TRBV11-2	CASSLGPILASVGNTEAFF	TGTGCCAGCAGCTTAGGTCCAATTCTCGCTTCCGTCGGTAACACTGAAGCTTTCTTT
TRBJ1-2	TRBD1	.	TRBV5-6	CASSWSTGRDGYTF	TGTGCCAGCAGCTGGTCGACAGGGCGGGATGGCTACACCTTC
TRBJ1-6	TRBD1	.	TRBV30	CALQGGPDSPLHF	TGTGCCTTACAGGGGGGCCCCGATTCACCCCTCCACTTT
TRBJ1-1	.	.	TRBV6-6	CASSYHRQGGTEAFF	TGTGCCAGCAGTTACCACCGGCAGGGAGGGACTGAAGCTTTCTTT
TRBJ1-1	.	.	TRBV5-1	CASSLALGGTEAFF	TGCGCCAGCAGCTTGGCCCTGGGGGGCACTGAAGCTTTCTTT
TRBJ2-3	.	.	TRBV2	CASSVSLLTDTQYF	TGTGCCAGCAGTGTATCCCTATTGACAGATACGCAGTATTTT
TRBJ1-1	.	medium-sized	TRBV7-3	CASSPTGGGGTEAFF	TGTGCCAGCAGCCCAACGGGGGGCGGGGGTACTGAAGCTTTCTTT
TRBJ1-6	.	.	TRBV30	CAWIDRYNSPLHF	TGTGCCTGGATCGACAGGTATAATTCACCCCTCCACTTT
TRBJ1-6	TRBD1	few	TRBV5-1	CASGPTGEYSPLHF	TGCGCCAGCGGACCTACAGGGGAATATTCACCCCTCCACTTT
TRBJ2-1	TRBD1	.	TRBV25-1	CASISDRGIYEQFF	TGTGCCAGCATAAGTGACAGGGGTATCTATGAGCAGTTCTTC
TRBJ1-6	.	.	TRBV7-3	CASSLSAGGYNSPLHF	TGTGCCAGCAGCTTAAGTGCGGGGGGATATAATTCACCCCTCCACTTT
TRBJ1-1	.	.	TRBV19	CASSIRTGNTEAFF	TGTGCCAGTAGTATCCGAACGGGGAACACTGAAGCTTTCTTT
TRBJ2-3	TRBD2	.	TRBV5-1	CASSLIAGEDTQYF	TGCGCCAGCAGCTTGATAGCGGGGGAAGATACGCAGTATTTT
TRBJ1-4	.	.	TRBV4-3	CASSQDGGSNEKLFF	TGCGCCAGCAGCCAAGATGGGGGGTCTAATGAAAAACTGTTTTTT
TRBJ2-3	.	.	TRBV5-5	CASSLRALDTQYF	TGTGCCAGCAGCTTGCGAGCGCTGGATACGCAGTATTTT
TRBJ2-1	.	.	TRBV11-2	CASSWNWASSYNEQFF	TGTGCCAGCAGCTGGAATTGGGCAAGCTCCTACAATGAGCAGTTCTTC
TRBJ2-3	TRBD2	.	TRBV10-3	CAIRVLAGGRTDTQYF	TGTGCCATCAGGGTTCTAGCGGGAGGACGGACAGATACGCAGTATTTT
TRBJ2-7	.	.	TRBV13	CASSWSSIGEQYF	TGTGCCAGCAGCTGGAGTTCAATCGGCGAGCAGTACTTC
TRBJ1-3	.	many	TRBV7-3	CASSLTPPGTGNTIYF	TGTGCCAGCAGCTTAACACCTCCGGGAACTGGAAACACCATATATTTT
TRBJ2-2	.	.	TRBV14	CASSRSGTLLTGELFF	TGTGCCAGCAGCCGCTCCGGGACTTTACTTACCGGGGAGCTGTTTTTT
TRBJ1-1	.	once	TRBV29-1	CRAFALRGTEAFF	TGCAGAGCCTTCGCGCTACGGGGAACTGAAGCTTTCTTT
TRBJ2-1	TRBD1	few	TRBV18	CASSPGQGRGNEQFF	TGTGCCAGCTCACCAGGACAGGGCCGAGGGAATGAGCAGTTCTTC
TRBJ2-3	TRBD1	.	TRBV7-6	CASSQTGKDTDTQYF	TGTGCCAGCAGCCAGACAGGGAAGGACACAGATACGCAGTATTTT
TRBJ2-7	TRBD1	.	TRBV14	CASSQSPGQRTMQSYEQYF	TGTGCCAGCAGCCAATCCCCGGGACAGCGAACAATGCAATCCTACGAGCAGTACTTC
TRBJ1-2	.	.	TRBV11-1	CASSPVQGLYGYTF	TGTGCCAGCAGCCCCGTACAGGGTCTCTATGGCTACACCTTC